These 20 T cell receptor beta chains were all obtained from the same sample, sequenced in a study of radiotherapy plus CTLA-4 blockade in lung cancer (dated by TCRdb to 2017 to 2018). Library preparation employed the immunoSEQ multiplex PCR assay. TCRdb obtained this table from immuneACCESS and retained in-frame rearrangements with V and J assigned. These tables miss some clones; where compared with another copy, unresolved V genes account for less than half of the shortfall, and the remainder is unexplained. In all, the sample holds more than 55,000 clones, and 82% of those were seen once. The leading ten clones occupy under 7% of the sample. The sequencing here drew on peripheral blood, taken from a patient treated with radiotherapy plus ipilimumab. All receptors derive from a human donor with non-small cell lung cancer whose response to radiotherapy plus ipilimumab could not be evaluated.

The chain joins TRBV5-6 to TRBJ2-3; 12 bases are shared with TRBD2. V trimming: 3 bases; J trimming: 5 bases; junction bases outside the gene matches: 7. This CDR3 is built from 16 residues. Germline-derived CDR1 and CDR2 are SGHDT and YYEEEE. This CDR3 reads CASSWGPGLAGDTQYF. In DNA form, the CDR3 reads TGTGCCAGCAGCTGGGGTCCGGGACTAGCGGGAGATACGCAGTATTTT.

V gene TRBV7-2 combines with J gene TRBJ1-2, with 8 bases lining up with TRBD1. In germline, CDR1 is SGHTA, CDR2 FQGNSA. After removal of 4 bases from V and 12 bases from J, the junction contained 7 bases not matched to a gene. This CDR3 comprises 12 residues. CDR3 sequence (DNA): TGTGCCAGCAGCTCTCGGACAGGGACAGACACCTTC. It is translated as CASSSRTGTDTF.

This chain connects TRBV28 to TRBJ2-2; TRBD2 agrees at 10 bases. Germline assignment: CDR1 MDHEN and CDR2 SYDVKM. After removal of 1 base from V and 2 bases from J, the junction contained 10 bases not matched to a gene. The CDR3 covers 19 residues. This CDR3 is CASSLFQGTSDSNTGELFF. In DNA, the CDR3 is TGTGCCAGCAGTTTATTCCAAGGGACTAGCGACTCAAACACCGGGGAGCTGTTTTTT.

The chain couples TRBV7-2 to TRBJ1-6; 9 nucleotides align to TRBD1. This CDR3 is built from 16 residues. With 7 bases clipped from V and 10 bases from J, the junction kept 14 bases outside the gene matches. CDR1 is SGHTA and CDR2 is FQGNSA in the germline V gene. The CDR3 DNA is TGTGCCAGCACCGTAGGCCGGGGACAGGGAGCATCACCCCTCCACTTT. This codes for CASTVGRGQGASPLHF.

The rearrangement uses TRBV2 and TRBJ2-3, with 10 bases aligning to TRBD2. This CDR3 contains 17 residues. J was trimmed by 1 base and V by 4 bases; bases with no gene match: 8. CDR1 is SNHLY, CDR2 FYNNEI, per germline. The CDR3 bases are TGTGCCAGCAGTGGCAGCGGGGGGGCCGTAGGCACAGATACGCAGTATTTT. Translation gives CASSGSGGAVGTDTQYF.

The V and J genes are TRBV27 and TRBJ2-7, with D perhaps matching TRBD2 (5 bases). From germline, CDR1 is MNHEY and CDR2 SMNVEV (reference sequence). Trimming pared 6 bases from V and 7 bases from J, leaving 25 bases between. This CDR3 is built from 16 residues. The CDR3 region has the DNA TGTGCCAGCAGCCCCCAGAGAGGGTCCCTTTCATGGGAGCAGTACTTC. It is translated as CASSPQRGSLSWEQYF.

The V and J genes are TRBV7-2 and TRBJ2-5; D is unresolved. This CDR3 has 13 amino acids. The V gene's germline CDR1 is SGHTA and CDR2 FQGNSA. V was pared by 3 bases and J by 8 bases, with 13 bases between. Written as DNA, the CDR3 is TGTGCCAGCAGCTTTCGGCTAAGAGGTACCCAGTACTTC. Its translation is CASSFRLRGTQYF. The whole variable domain, remainder taken from reference TRBV7-2 and TRBJ2-5, is GAGVSQSPSNKVTEKGKDVELRCDPISGHTALYWYRQSLGQGLEFLIYFQGNSAPDKSGLPSDRFSAERTGGSVSTLTIQRTQQEDSAVYLCASSFRLRGTQYFGPGTRLLVL.

The J gene is TRBJ1-1, the V gene TRBV15, with D uncertain. CDR1 and CDR2 (germline): LNHNV, YYDKDF (reference sequence). V lost 8 bases to trimming and J lost 0 bases, with 10 bases between them. The CDR3 is 13 residues long. This CDR3 reads CATYAGLNTEAFF. The CDR3 region has the DNA TGTGCCACCTATGCAGGCCTGAACACTGAAGCTTTCTTT. Using reference TRBV15 and TRBJ1-1 for the parts outside the CDR3, the full variable domain is DAMVIQNPRYQVTQFGKPVTLSCSQTLNHNVMYWYQQKSSQAPKLLFHYYDKDFNNEADTPDNFQSRRPNTSFCFLDIRSPGLGDTAMYLCATYAGLNTEAFFGQGTRLTVV.

J is TRBJ2-1 and V is TRBV4-1; weak D call: TRBD1 (5 bases). This CDR3 comprises 13 residues. The germline V gene encodes CDR1 MGHRA and CDR2 YSYEKL. V dropped 4 bases and J dropped 8 bases, with 12 bases sitting between them. The DNA for the CDR3 is TGCGCCAGCAGCCCAGAGAAAGGGGATGAGCAGTTCTTC. It specifies CASSPEKGDEQFF.

The rearrangement uses TRBV28 and TRBJ2-6; D is possibly TRBD1 (6 bases). The CDR3 runs to 15 residues. The ends were cut back, 5 bases at V and 3 bases at J, with 11 bases in the middle. Germline values: CDR1 MDHEN, CDR2 SYDVKM. The CDR3 sequence: CASSLYRVGANVLTF. CDR3 sequence (DNA): TGTGCCAGCAGTCTTTACAGGGTTGGGGCCAACGTCCTGACTTTC.

This rearrangement joins TRBV6-6 to TRBJ1-1; 9 bases line up with TRBD1. This CDR3 contains 14 residues. The trim removed 7 bases at V and 1 base at J, leaving 4 bases unmatched. Per the germline V gene, CDR1 is MNHNY and CDR2 is SVGAGI (reference sequence). The CDR3 spells CASTLTGGNTEAFF. The DNA of the CDR3 is TGTGCCAGCACGCTGACAGGGGGGAACACTGAAGCTTTCTTT.

This chain joins TRBV5-4 and TRBJ2-1, with 11 bases lining up with TRBD1. The CDR3 is 16 residues long. With 4 bases clipped from V and 6 bases from J, the junction kept 9 bases outside the gene matches. CDR1 and CDR2 (germline): SGHNT, YYREEE (reference sequence). The CDR3 is CASSNAGQGVSNEQFF. CDR3 coding DNA: TGTGCCAGCAGCAATGCGGGACAGGGGGTCTCCAATGAGCAGTTCTTC.

In DNA, the CDR3 is TGTGCCAGCAGCTTGCCGGGACAGGGGGCTAAAGAGACCCAGTACTTC. Translating gives CASSLPGQGAKETQYF. J is TRBJ2-5 and V is TRBV7-2, with 12 nucleotides matching TRBD1. V lost 3 bases and J lost 3; bases outside the gene matches: 5. This CDR3 is built from 16 residues. The germline CDR1 and CDR2 sequences are SGHTA and FQGNSA.

The gene calls are TRBV6-5 and TRBJ1-1, with no clear D. The germline V gene has CDR1 MNHEY and CDR2 SVGAGI. V was cut by 8 bases and J by 1 base, with 11 bases left in between. This CDR3 is 13 amino acids long. The CDR3 spells CASVDGGNTEAFF. The CDR3 coding sequence is TGTGCCAGCGTTGACGGAGGGAACACTGAAGCTTTCTTT.

The chain is built from TRBV18 and TRBJ2-2; D is uncertain. Trimming removed 2 bases at V and 3 bases at J, with 7 bases between. Germline V CDR1 and CDR2: KGHSH, LQKENI. The CDR3 is 14 residues long. CDR3 amino acids: CASSPKSDTGELFF. CDR3 bases: TGTGCCAGCTCACCAAAATCCGACACCGGGGAGCTGTTTTTT.

The chain has TRBV7-9 and TRBJ2-7; 7 bases are a match to TRBD1. Germline-derived CDR1 and CDR2 are SEHNR and FQNEAQ (reference sequence). CDR3 size: 15 residues. V shed 6 bases, J shed 4 bases, and the junction held 12 bases outside the gene matches. The CDR3 sequence is CASSPGTALVYEQYF. In DNA, the CDR3 is TGTGCCAGCAGTCCCGGGACAGCCCTGGTGTACGAGCAGTACTTC.

The V gene is TRBV10-3, the J gene TRBJ1-2, with 7 positions matching TRBD1. The CDR3 consists of 15 residues. With V trimmed by 2 bases and J by 2 bases, 5 bases remained unmatched. Germline CDR1 is ENHRY and CDR2 is SYGVKD. In DNA, the CDR3 is TGTGCCATCAGTGAGGCGGGGACAGCCAACTATGGCTACACCTTC. Amino acid sequence: CAISEAGTANYGYTF.

The J gene is TRBJ2-2, the V gene TRBV5-8, with a tentative D call TRBD2 (6 bases). The CDR3 consists of 15 residues. Trimming removed 4 bases at V and 7 bases at J, with 17 bases between. Germline V gene sequence: CDR1 SGHTS, CDR2 YDEGEE. CDR3 residues: CASSASSDFDGELFF. CDR3 DNA sequence: TGTGCCAGCAGCGCATCTAGCGATTTCGACGGGGAGCTGTTTTTT. Complete variable domain (other parts from reference TRBV5-8 and TRBJ2-2): EAGVTQSPTHLIKTRGQQATLRCSPISGHTSVYWYQQALGLGLQFLLWYDEGEERNRGNFPPRFSGRQFPNYSSELNVNALELEDSALYLCASSASSDFDGELFFGEGSRLTVL.

V gene TRBV7-2 combines with J gene TRBJ2-3; 9 bases map to TRBD2. CDR1 and CDR2 (germline): SGHTA, FQGNSA. The CDR3 runs to 16 residues. The junction had 6 bases not matched to a gene; V was cut back by 1 base and J by 4 bases. CDR3 amino acids: CASSLVGGRAADTQYF. The DNA for the CDR3 is TGTGCCAGCAGCTTAGTCGGCGGGAGGGCGGCAGATACGCAGTATTTT.

The rearrangement uses TRBV19 and TRBJ2-5, with 8 positions matching TRBD1. V shed 2 bases, J shed 5 bases, and the junction held 7 bases outside the gene matches. This CDR3 region has 15 residues. Germline lookup yields CDR1 LNHDA and CDR2 SQIVND (reference sequence). CDR3 residues: CASSIIQGARETQYF. Here the CDR3 DNA reads TGTGCCAGTAGTATAATCCAGGGGGCGCGGGAGACCCAGTACTTC.